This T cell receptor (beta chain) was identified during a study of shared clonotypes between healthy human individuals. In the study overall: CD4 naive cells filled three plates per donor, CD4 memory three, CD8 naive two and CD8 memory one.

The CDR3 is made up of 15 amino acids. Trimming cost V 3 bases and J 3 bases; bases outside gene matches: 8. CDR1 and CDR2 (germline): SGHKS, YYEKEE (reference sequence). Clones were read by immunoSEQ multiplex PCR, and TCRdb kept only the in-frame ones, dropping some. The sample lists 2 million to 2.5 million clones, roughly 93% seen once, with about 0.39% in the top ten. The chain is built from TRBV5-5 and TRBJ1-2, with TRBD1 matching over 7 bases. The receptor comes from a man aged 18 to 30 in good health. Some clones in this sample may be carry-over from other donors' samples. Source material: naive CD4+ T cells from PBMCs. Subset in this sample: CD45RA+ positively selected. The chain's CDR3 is CASSYYTTGDYGYTF. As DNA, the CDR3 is TGTGCCAGCAGCTATTACACTACAGGGGACTATGGCTACACCTTC.